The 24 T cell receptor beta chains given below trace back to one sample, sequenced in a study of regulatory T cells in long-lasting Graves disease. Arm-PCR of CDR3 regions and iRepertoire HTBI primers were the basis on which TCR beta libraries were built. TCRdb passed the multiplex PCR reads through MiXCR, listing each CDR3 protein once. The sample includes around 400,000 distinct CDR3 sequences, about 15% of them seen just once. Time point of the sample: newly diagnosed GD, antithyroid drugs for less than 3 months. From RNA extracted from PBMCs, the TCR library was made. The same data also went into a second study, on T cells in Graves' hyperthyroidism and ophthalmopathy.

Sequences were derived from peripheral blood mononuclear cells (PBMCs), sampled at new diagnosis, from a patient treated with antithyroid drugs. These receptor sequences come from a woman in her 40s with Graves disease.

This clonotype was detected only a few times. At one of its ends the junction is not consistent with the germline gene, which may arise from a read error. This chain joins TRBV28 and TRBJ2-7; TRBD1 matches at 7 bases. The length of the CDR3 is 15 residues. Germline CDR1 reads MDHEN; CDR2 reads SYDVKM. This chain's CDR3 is CASTPTRQGSRERYF. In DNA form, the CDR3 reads TGTGCCAGCACACCTACGCGACAGGGATCGAGAGAGCGGTACTTC.

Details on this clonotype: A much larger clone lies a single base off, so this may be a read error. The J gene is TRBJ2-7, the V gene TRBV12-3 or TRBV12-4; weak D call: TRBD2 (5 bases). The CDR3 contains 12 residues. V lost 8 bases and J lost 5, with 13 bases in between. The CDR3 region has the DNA TGTGCCAGCGGCCGAGGGAGAGACGAGCAGTACTTC. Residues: CASGRGRDEQYF.

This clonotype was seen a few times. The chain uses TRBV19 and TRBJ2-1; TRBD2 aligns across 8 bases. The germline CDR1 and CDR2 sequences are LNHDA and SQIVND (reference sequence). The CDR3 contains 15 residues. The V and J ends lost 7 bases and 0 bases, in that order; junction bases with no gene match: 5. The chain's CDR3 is CASKGSGSSYNEQFF. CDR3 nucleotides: TGTGCCAGTAAGGGCAGCGGGAGCTCCTACAATGAGCAGTTCTTC. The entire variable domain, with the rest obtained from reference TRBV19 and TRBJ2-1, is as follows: DGGITQSPKYLFRKEGQNVTLSCEQNLNHDAMYWYRQDPGQGLRLIYYSQIVNDFQKGDIAEGYSVSREKKESFPLTVTSAQKNPTAFYLCASKGSGSSYNEQFFGPGTRLTVL.

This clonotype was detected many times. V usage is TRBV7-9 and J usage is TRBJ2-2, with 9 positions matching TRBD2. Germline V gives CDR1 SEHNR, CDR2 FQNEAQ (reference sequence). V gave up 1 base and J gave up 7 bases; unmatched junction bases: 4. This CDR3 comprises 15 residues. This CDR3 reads CASSLELAGHGELFF. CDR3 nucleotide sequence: TGTGCCAGCAGCTTAGAACTAGCGGGTCACGGGGAGCTGTTTTTT.

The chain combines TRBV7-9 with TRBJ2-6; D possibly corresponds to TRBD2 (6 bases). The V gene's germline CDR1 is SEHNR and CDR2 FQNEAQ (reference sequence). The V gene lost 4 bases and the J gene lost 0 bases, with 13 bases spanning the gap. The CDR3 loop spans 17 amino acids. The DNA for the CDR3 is TGTGCCAGCAGCTCAGGAGGGGAGTCCTCTGGGGCCAACGTCCTGACTTTC. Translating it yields CASSSGGESSGANVLTF.

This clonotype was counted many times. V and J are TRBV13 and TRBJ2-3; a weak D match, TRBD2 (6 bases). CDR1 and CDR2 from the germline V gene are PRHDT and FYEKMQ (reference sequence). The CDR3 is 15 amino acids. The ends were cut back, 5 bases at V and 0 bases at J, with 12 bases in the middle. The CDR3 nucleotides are TGTGCCAGCAGCCGGCCGGGGGATAGCACAGATACGCAGTATTTT. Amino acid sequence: CASSRPGDSTDTQYF.

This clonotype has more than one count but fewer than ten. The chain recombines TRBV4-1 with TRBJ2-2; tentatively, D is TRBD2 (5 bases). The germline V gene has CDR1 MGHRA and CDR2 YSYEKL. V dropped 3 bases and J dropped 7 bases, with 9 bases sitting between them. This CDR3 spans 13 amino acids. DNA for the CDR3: TGCGCCAGCAGCCAGGTACTAGACGGGGAGCTGTTTTTT. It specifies CASSQVLDGELFF.

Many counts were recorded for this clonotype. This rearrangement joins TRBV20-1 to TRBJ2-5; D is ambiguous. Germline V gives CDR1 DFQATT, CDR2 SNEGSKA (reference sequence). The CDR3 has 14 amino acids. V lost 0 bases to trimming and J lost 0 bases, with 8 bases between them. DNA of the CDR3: TGCAGTGCTAGAGATCAGGCGAACCAAGAGACCCAGTACTTC. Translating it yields CSARDQANQETQYF.

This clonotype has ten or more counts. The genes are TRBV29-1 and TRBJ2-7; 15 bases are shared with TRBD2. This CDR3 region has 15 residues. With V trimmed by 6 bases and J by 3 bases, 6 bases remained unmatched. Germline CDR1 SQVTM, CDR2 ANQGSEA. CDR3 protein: CSVERTSGRGYEQYF. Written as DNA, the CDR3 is TGCAGCGTGGAGAGGACTAGCGGGAGGGGCTACGAGCAGTACTTC.

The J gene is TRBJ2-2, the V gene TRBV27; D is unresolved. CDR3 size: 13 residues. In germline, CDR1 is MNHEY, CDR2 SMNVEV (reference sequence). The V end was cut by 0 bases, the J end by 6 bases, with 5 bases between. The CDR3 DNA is TGTGCCAGCAGTTTATCTCTCCCCGGGGAGCTGTTTTTT. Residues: CASSLSLPGELFF.

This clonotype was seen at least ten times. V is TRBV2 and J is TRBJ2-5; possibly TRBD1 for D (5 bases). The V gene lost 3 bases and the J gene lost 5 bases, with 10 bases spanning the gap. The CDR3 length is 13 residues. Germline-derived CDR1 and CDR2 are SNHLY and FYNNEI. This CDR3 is CASSERQFETQYF. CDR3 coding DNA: TGTGCCAGCAGTGAGAGACAGTTTGAGACCCAGTACTTC. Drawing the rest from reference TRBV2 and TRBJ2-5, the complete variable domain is EPEVTQTPSHQVTQMGQEVILRCVPISNHLYFYWYRQILGQKVEFLVSFYNNEISEKSEIFDDQFSVERPDGSNFTLKIRSTKLEDSAMYFCASSERQFETQYFGPGTRLLVL.

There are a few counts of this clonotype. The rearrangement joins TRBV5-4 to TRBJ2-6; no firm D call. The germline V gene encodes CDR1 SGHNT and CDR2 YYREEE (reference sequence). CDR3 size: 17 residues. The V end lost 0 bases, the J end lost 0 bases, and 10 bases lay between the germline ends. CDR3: CASSLGFLISGANVLTF. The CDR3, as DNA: TGTGCCAGCAGCTTGGGTTTCCTCATCTCTGGGGCCAACGTCCTGACTTTC. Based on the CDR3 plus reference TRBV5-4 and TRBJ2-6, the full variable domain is ETGVTQSPTHLIKTRGQQVTLRCSSQSGHNTVSWYQQALGQGPQFIFQYYREEENGRGNFPPRFSGLQFPNYSSELNVNALELDDSALYLCASSLGFLISGANVLTFGAGSRLTVL.

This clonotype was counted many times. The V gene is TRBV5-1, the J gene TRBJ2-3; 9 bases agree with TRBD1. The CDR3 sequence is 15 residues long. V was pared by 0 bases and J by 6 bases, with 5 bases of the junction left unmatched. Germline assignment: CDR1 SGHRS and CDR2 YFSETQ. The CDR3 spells CASSLGTGVADTQYF. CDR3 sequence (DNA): TGCGCCAGCAGCTTGGGGACAGGGGTAGCGGATACGCAGTATTTT. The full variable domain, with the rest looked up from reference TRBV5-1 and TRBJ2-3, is KAGVTQTPRYLIKTRGQQVTLSCSPISGHRSVSWYQQTPGQGLQFLFEYFSETQRNKGNFPGRFSGRQFSNSRSEMNVSTLELGDSALYLCASSLGTGVADTQYFGPGTRLTVL.

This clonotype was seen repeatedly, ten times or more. The CDR3 loop reads CSVDVTSGSLYNEQFF. The CDR3 DNA sequence: TGCAGCGTTGATGTCACTAGCGGGAGTTTATACAATGAGCAGTTCTTC. The chain uses TRBV29-1 and TRBJ2-1, with 11 positions matching TRBD2. Germline CDR1 and CDR2: SQVTM and ANQGSEA. This CDR3 has 16 amino acids. V trimming: 3 bases; J trimming: 4 bases; junction bases outside the gene matches: 8.

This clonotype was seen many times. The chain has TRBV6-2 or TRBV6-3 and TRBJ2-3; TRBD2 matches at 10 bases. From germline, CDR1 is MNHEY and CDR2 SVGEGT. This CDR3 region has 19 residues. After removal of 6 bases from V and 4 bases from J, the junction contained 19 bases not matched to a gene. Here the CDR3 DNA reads TGTGCCAGCAGCATTCAGAGAAGGGCTAGCGGGAGATCGGCAGATACGCAGTATTTT. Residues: CASSIQRRASGRSADTQYF.

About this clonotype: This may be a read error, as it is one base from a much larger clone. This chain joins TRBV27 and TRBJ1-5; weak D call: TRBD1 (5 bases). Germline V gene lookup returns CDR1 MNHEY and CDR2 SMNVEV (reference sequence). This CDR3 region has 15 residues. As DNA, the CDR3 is TGTGCCAGCAGTTTGGGACGAGAAGGCAAACAGCCCCAGCATTTT. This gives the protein CASSLGREGKQPQHF.

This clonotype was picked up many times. CDR3 nucleotide sequence: TGTGCCAGTAGTGCAAGACAGGCCAGCTCCTACGAGCAGTACTTC. Translated, it gives CASSARQASSYEQYF. The chain combines TRBV19 with TRBJ2-7, with D possibly matching TRBD1 (6 bases). The CDR3 length is 15 residues. Germline lookup yields CDR1 LNHDA and CDR2 SQIVND (reference sequence). The germline V and J ends were trimmed by 5 bases and 0 bases, with 14 bases remaining between them.

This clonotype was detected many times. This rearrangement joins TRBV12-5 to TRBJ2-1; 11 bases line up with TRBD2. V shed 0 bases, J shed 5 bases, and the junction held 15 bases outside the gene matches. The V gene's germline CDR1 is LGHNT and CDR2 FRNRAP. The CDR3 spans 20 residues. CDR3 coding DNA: TGTGCTAGTGGTTTGGTACAGGCATTGGTTACTAGCGGGAGAGACAATGAGCAGTTCTTC. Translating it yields CASGLVQALVTSGRDNEQFF.

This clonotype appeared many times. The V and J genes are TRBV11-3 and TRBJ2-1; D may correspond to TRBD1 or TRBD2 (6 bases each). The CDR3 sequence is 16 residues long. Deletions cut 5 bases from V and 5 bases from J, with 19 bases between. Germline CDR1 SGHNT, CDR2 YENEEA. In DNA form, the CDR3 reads TGTGCCAGCAGCCAAGGGGGGTTAGCCCGAAACAATGAGCAGTTCTTC. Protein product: CASSQGGLARNNEQFF.

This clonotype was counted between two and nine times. The CDR3: CSARDSGKGNEQYF. The CDR3 bases are TGCAGTGCTAGAGATAGCGGGAAGGGGAACGAGCAGTACTTC. The chain has TRBV20-1 and TRBJ2-7; 8 positions match TRBD2. CDR1 and CDR2 from the germline V gene are DFQATT and SNEGSKA (reference sequence). After removal of 0 bases from V and 5 bases from J, the junction contained 6 bases not matched to a gene. The length of the CDR3 is 14 residues.

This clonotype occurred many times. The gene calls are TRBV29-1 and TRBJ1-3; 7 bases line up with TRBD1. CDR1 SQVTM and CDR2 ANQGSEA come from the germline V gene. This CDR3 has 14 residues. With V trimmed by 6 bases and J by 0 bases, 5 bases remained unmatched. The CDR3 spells CSVMTGSSGNTIYF. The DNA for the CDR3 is TGCAGCGTCATGACAGGGAGCTCTGGAAACACCATATATTTT.

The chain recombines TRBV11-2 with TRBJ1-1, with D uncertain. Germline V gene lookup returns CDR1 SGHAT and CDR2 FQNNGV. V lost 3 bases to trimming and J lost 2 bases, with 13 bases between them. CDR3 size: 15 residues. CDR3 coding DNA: TGTGCCAGCAGCTTTACCACAACTCCAAACACTGAAGCTTTCTTT. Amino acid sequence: CASSFTTTPNTEAFF.

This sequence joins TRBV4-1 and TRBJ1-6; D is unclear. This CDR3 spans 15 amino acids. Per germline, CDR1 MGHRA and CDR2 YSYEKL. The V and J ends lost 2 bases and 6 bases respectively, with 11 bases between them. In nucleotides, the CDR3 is TGCGCCAGCAGCCAACATGCGAGCAGTAATTCACCCCTCCACTTT. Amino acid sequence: CASSQHASSNSPLHF.

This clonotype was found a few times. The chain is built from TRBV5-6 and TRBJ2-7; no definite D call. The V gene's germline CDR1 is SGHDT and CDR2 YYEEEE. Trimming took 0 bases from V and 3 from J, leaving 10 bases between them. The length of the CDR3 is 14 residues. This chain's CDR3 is CASSLDYKYYEQYF. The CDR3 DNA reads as TGTGCCAGCAGCTTGGATTATAAGTACTACGAGCAGTACTTC.